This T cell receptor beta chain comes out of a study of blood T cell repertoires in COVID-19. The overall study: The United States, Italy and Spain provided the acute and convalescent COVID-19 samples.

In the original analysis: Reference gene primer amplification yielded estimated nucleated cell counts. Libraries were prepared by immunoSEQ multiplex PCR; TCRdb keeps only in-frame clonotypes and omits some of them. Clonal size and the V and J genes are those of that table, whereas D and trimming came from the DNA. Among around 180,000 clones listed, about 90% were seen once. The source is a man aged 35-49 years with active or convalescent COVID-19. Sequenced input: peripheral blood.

DNA of the CDR3: TGTGCCAGCAGTGATAATCCGGGACAGGGCTCGAGCGGGGGCGAGCTGTTTTTT. Protein sequence: CASSDNPGQGSSGGELFF. This chain connects TRBV6-1 to TRBJ2-2; D might be TRBD1 (9 bases). CDR1 and CDR2 (germline): MNHNS, SASEGT. V was pared by 3 bases and J by 11 bases, with 28 bases between. This CDR3 is 18 amino acids long.